Listed below are T cell receptor beta chains from one sample, sequenced in a study of PD-1 blockade in classical Hodgkin lymphoma. TCRdb keeps only in-frame clones here, not all; method: immunoSEQ multiplex PCR. The repertoire holds under 30,000 clones, with roughly 70% as singletons. Material: peripheral blood mononuclear cells (PBMCs), obtained at baseline. Receptors originate from a human donor with classical Hodgkin lymphoma. Both conserved end residues are part of each CDR3. Fields, in order: clone size, D gene, J gene, V gene, CDR3 protein, CDR3 DNA. The D gene is left open where the match is weak. Some rows have no size entry. The others give once, few or many, or a class for an expanded clone.

-	TRBD2	TRBJ2-2	TRBV27	CASSLSSGGVNTGELFF	TGTGCCAGCAGTTTATCTAGCGGGGGGGTAAACACCGGGGAGCTGTTTTTT
-	-	TRBJ1-6	TRBV6-1	CASTDLTGGGYSPLHF	TGTGCCAGCACTGATCTGACGGGGGGGGGATATTCACCCCTCCACTTT
few	TRBD1	TRBJ1-6	TRBV6-5	CASSPGTGNSPLHF	TGTGCCAGCAGTCCCGGGACAGGGAATTCACCCCTCCACTTT
few	TRBD2	TRBJ2-2	TRBV5-1	CASSTGLAKNTGELFF	TGCGCCAGCAGCACGGGACTAGCAAAGAACACCGGGGAGCTGTTTTTT
-	-	TRBJ1-6	TRBV5-5	CASSPANSPLHF	TGTGCCAGCAGCCCGGCAAATTCACCCCTCCACTTT
-	-	TRBJ1-5	TRBV27	CASSSGQAWGQPQHF	TGTGCCAGCAGTTCCGGACAAGCCTGGGGTCAGCCCCAGCATTTT
-	TRBD1	TRBJ2-2	TRBV19	CASSILQGANTGELFF	TGTGCCAGTAGTATTTTACAGGGGGCTAACACCGGGGAGCTGTTTTTT
few	TRBD2	TRBJ2-7	TRBV2	CASSAGLAGVYEQYF	TGTGCCAGCAGTGCGGGACTAGCGGGAGTTTACGAGCAGTACTTC
-	-	TRBJ1-5	TRBV10-3	CAIRTDLYSNQPQHF	TGTGCCATCAGGACGGATTTATATAGCAATCAGCCCCAGCATTTT
-	-	TRBJ2-1	TRBV7-2	CASSTPGNNEQFF	TGTGCCAGCAGCACCCCGGGGAACAATGAGCAGTTCTTC
few	TRBD1	TRBJ1-1	TRBV30	CAWSSDRGMNTEAFF	TGTGCCTGGAGTTCTGACAGGGGGATGAACACTGAAGCTTTCTTT